This T cell receptor beta chain came from a study of control samples from healthy donors and cancer patients. Method: immunoSEQ multiplex PCR; TCRdb's copy keeps in-frame clones and lacks some. Among over 45,000 clones listed, roughly 90% were seen once. The CDR3 is 16 amino acids. The germline V gene has CDR1 LNHDA and CDR2 SQIVND (reference sequence). J was trimmed by 3 bases and V by 7 bases; bases with no gene match: 7. The chain joins TRBV19 to TRBJ2-6, with 9 bases matching TRBD1. The receptor was isolated from a man aged 35-49 years with colorectal cancer. Input material: PBMCs. The CDR3 DNA sequence: TGTGCCAGTACCCCACAGGGGGCGTATGGGGCCAACGTCCTGACTTTC. Translating it yields CASTPQGAYGANVLTF.